Each of the 4 T cell receptor beta chains below was sequenced from the same sample in a study of T cell responses to AZD1222 COVID-19 vaccine. Repertoires were generated with immunoSEQ multiplex PCR, while TCRdb's copy carries only in-frame clones and drops some. The table records about 99,000 clones, roughly 85% of them present only once. The sample here was peripheral blood, taken on day 0 of AZD1222 vaccination. These receptors were obtained from an adult in good health.

This chain links TRBV19 with TRBJ1-5, with 8 bases lining up with TRBD1. The CDR3 length is 15 residues. Trimming cost V 0 bases and J 6 bases; bases outside gene matches: 4. CDR1 and CDR2 (germline): LNHDA, SQIVND (reference sequence). CDR3 sequence (DNA): TGTGCCAGTAGTATAGAAGACAGGGGTGGTCAGCCCCAGCATTTT. This sequence encodes CASSIEDRGGQPQHF.

The gene calls are TRBV2 and TRBJ2-2; D uncertain. The V end was cut by 3 bases, the J end by 0 bases, with 5 bases between. The CDR3 runs 14 residues. CDR1 and CDR2 (germline): SNHLY, FYNNEI. CDR3 bases: TGTGCCAGCAGTGAGGGCCCGAACACCGGGGAGCTGTTTTTT. Protein product: CASSEGPNTGELFF.

The chain carries TRBV7-3 and TRBJ2-1; D is ambiguous. Germline CDR1 SGHTA, CDR2 FQGTGA. This CDR3 is built from 13 residues. The V gene lost 2 bases and the J gene lost 6 bases, with 8 bases spanning the gap. CDR3 sequence (DNA): TGTGCCAGCAGCTTAGGTTCGCGCAATGAGCAGTTCTTC. Amino acid sequence: CASSLGSRNEQFF.

As DNA, the CDR3 is TGTGCCAGCAGCCCTTTTACAGGCGGGGCTGAAAAACTGTTTTTT. Translated: CASSPFTGGAEKLFF. The chain employs TRBV7-8 and TRBJ1-4, with D possibly TRBD1 on 5 matching bases. Germline V CDR1 and CDR2: SGHVS, FQNEAQ. V was cut by 5 bases and J by 7 bases, with 17 bases left in between. CDR3 length equals 15 residues.